These 13 T cell receptor beta chains originate from one sample sequenced in a study of blood T cell repertoires in COVID-19. Repertoires were generated with immunoSEQ multiplex PCR, while TCRdb's copy carries only in-frame clones and drops some. The table shows about 190,000 clones, with under 85% occurring only once. The specimen was peripheral blood. Source of these receptors: an elderly man with COVID-19, enrolled during active disease.

The chain has TRBV10-3 and TRBJ1-5; D gene ambiguous. Germline CDR1 and CDR2: ENHRY and SYGVKD. This CDR3 comprises 16 residues. The V and J ends lost 8 bases and 0 bases respectively, with 17 bases between them. The CDR3 sequence is CAIHGSTRNSNQPQHF. The CDR3 bases are TGTGCCATCCACGGGTCCACCCGTAATAGCAATCAGCCCCAGCATTTT.

About this clone itself: A junction boundary mismatches the germline segment, possibly from a read error. The chain recombines TRBV2 with TRBJ1-2; D is uncertain. This CDR3 spans 10 amino acids. Germline values: CDR1 SNHLY, CDR2 FYNNEI. The CDR3 bases are TGTGCCAGCAGGGAAGAGCGCTACACCTTC. This encodes CASREERYTF.

The chain links TRBV10-3 to TRBJ1-1; D gene uncertain. The CDR3 runs to 15 residues. CDR1 and CDR2 (germline): ENHRY, SYGVKD. V was pared by 6 bases and J by 0 bases, with 14 bases between. The CDR3 spells CAISGVMGMNTEAFF. In DNA, the CDR3 is TGTGCCATCAGCGGGGTCATGGGAATGAACACTGAAGCTTTCTTT.

This clone showed up just once. V and J are TRBV28 and TRBJ2-5; D perhaps matches TRBD2 (6 bases). The germline gives CDR1 MDHEN, CDR2 SYDVKM. The CDR3 totals 15 residues. V dropped 4 bases and J dropped 0 bases, with 12 bases sitting between them. The CDR3 sequence is CASSSFSGYQETQYF. CDR3 DNA sequence: TGTGCCAGCAGTTCGTTTAGCGGATACCAAGAGACCCAGTACTTC.

V gene TRBV4-3 combines with J gene TRBJ2-5, with 8 bases matching TRBD2. The CDR3 totals 13 residues. Trimming removed 6 bases from V and 5 bases from J; junction bases left unmatched: 5. Germline assignment: CDR1 LGHNA and CDR2 YSLEER. CDR3 nucleotides: TGCGCCAGCAGTTGGTCTAGCGGGGAGACCCAGTACTTC. Amino acid sequence: CASSWSSGETQYF.

V usage is TRBV9 and J usage is TRBJ2-2, with 7 bases aligning to TRBD2. The CDR3 is 15 amino acids. CDR1 and CDR2 (germline): SGDLS, YYNGEE. With V trimmed by 0 bases and J by 7 bases, 6 bases remained unmatched. The CDR3 is CASSVVGWEGGELFF. The CDR3 nucleotides are TGTGCCAGCAGCGTAGTAGGATGGGAGGGCGGGGAGCTGTTTTTT.

This clone was seen only once. This chain joins TRBV5-1 and TRBJ1-1; 9 bases fit TRBD1. The J segment lost 5 bases and the V segment lost 5 bases, leaving 10 bases of the junction unmatched. The CDR3 loop spans 15 amino acids. Germline V CDR1 and CDR2: SGHRS, YFSETQ. CDR3: CASSSAGTGITEAFF. The CDR3 DNA is TGCGCCAGCAGTTCGGCCGGGACAGGGATAACTGAAGCTTTCTTT.

The chain employs TRBV18 and TRBJ1-5, with D hard to call. Trimming cost V 1 base and J 4 bases, with 14 bases left between them. The CDR3 loop spans 16 amino acids. The germline CDR1 and CDR2 sequences are KGHSH and LQKENI. CDR3 in amino acids: CASSPLGGADNQPQHF. CDR3 DNA: TGTGCCAGCTCACCACTAGGCGGCGCCGATAATCAGCCCCAGCATTTT.

This rearrangement joins TRBV2 to TRBJ2-7; 10 nucleotides agree with TRBD1. Germline V CDR1 and CDR2: SNHLY, FYNNEI. CDR3 length equals 14 residues. V gave up 3 bases and J gave up 4 bases; unmatched junction bases: 3. CDR3 DNA: TGTGCCAGCAGTGAGGGGGACAGGGGATACGAGCAGTACTTC. Translated, it gives CASSEGDRGYEQYF.

There are a few counts of this clone. The CDR3 nucleotides are TGCGCCAGCAGCCAGAGGGGGACCGACGCAACTAATGAAAAACTGTTTTTT. This sequence encodes CASSQRGTDATNEKLFF. The chain links TRBV4-1 to TRBJ1-4; D is possibly TRBD1 (6 bases). Trimming pared 3 bases from V and 0 bases from J, leaving 14 bases between. The length of the CDR3 is 17 residues. Germline-derived CDR1 and CDR2 are MGHRA and YSYEKL.

This clone was seen only once. V and J are TRBV5-6 and TRBJ1-2; 8 nucleotides match TRBD1. CDR3 size: 15 residues. Germline trimming cut 4 bases from V and 0 bases from J; bases unmatched to any gene: 5. The germline V gene has CDR1 SGHDT and CDR2 YYEEEE. The CDR3 region has the DNA TGTGCCAGCAGCCTTCAGGGGGCAGCTAACTATGGCTACACCTTC. It specifies CASSLQGAANYGYTF.

The chain couples TRBV24-1 to TRBJ1-2; D is unresolved. Trimming took off 0 bases at V and 3 bases at J, with 16 bases between the two ends. The CDR3 consists of 17 residues. CDR1 is KGHDR and CDR2 is SFDVKD in the germline V gene. The CDR3 region has the DNA TGTGCCACCAGTGATTTGATTGCAGCGGCATACGACTATGGCTACACCTTC. Protein product: CATSDLIAAAYDYGYTF.

This clone occurred a few times. This rearrangement joins TRBV10-3 to TRBJ1-2, with D perhaps matching TRBD1 (5 bases). The CDR3 has 13 residues. Germline-derived CDR1 and CDR2 are ENHRY and SYGVKD. V shed 0 bases and J shed 6 bases, with 8 bases lying between them. The CDR3: CAISESTDNGYTF. The CDR3 DNA follows: TGTGCCATCAGTGAGTCGACAGACAATGGCTACACCTTC.